Following are 19 T cell receptor beta chains from one sample sequenced in a study of CD8+CD57+ T cells in acquired aplastic anemia. Those patients picked for sequencing had displayed CD8+CD57+ cell expansion on flow cytometry. Investigators profiled TCR beta VDJ and CDR3 from genomic DNA template. From the reads, TCRdb called clonotypes with MiXCR, one entry per CDR3 protein. The table lists under 350,000 distinct CDR3 sequences, under 60% of them singletons. The sample was sorted CD4+, CD8+, or CD8+CD57+ T cells (not recorded which) from PBMCs. Receptors were obtained from a human donor with aplastic anemia.

This clonotype was seen a few times. A much larger clonotype is one base distant, so this may be a read error. V is TRBV6-5 and J is TRBJ1-1; unclear D gene. The germline V gene encodes CDR1 MNHEY and CDR2 SVGAGI. This CDR3 comprises 12 residues. This chain's CDR3 is CASRFGNTGAFF. CDR3 nucleotides: TGTGCCAGCAGATTTGGGAACACTGGAGCTTTCTTT.

This clonotype was found many times. The rearrangement links TRBV7-9 to TRBJ1-2; 8 bases map to TRBD1. Germline assignment: CDR1 SEHNR and CDR2 FQNEAQ (reference sequence). Trimming took 5 bases from V and 7 from J; bases not matched to a gene: 6. The CDR3 is made up of 13 amino acids. The CDR3 sequence is CASSPRQGLGYTF. The CDR3, as DNA: TGTGCCAGCAGCCCCAGACAGGGGCTTGGCTACACCTTC. The entire variable domain, with the rest obtained from reference TRBV7-9 and TRBJ1-2, is as follows: DTGVSQNPRHKITKRGQNVTFRCDPISEHNRLYWYRQTLGQGPEFLTYFQNEAQLEKSRLLSDRFSAERPKGSFSTLEIQRTEQGDSAMYLCASSPRQGLGYTFGSGTRLTVV.

This chain connects TRBV7-9 to TRBJ2-7, with D unresolved. V was shortened by 1 base and J by 5 bases, with 12 bases between the two germline ends. CDR3 length: 14 residues. The germline V gene has CDR1 SEHNR and CDR2 FQNEAQ (reference sequence). CDR3 in DNA: TGTGCCAGCAGCTTAGGCCGTTCGGACCACGAGCAGTACTTC. Amino acid sequence: CASSLGRSDHEQYF.

This clonotype was recorded many times. The chain is built from TRBV20-1 and TRBJ1-1; 8 nucleotides agree with TRBD1. Germline lookup yields CDR1 DFQATT and CDR2 SNEGSKA (reference sequence). This CDR3 is built from 14 residues. Trimming took 5 bases from V and 1 from J; bases not matched to a gene: 6. CDR3 DNA sequence: TGCAGTGCTCCAGAGGGGACAGGGAACACTGAAGCTTTCTTT. It codes for CSAPEGTGNTEAFF.

For the CDR3, the DNA is TGTGCCACCAGCAGACTAGCGGAACCCACCGGGGAGCTGTTTTTT. This encodes CATSRLAEPTGELFF. V and J are TRBV15 and TRBJ2-2, with 7 bases that match TRBD2. Germline CDR1 LNHNV, CDR2 YYDKDF (reference sequence). This CDR3 is built from 15 residues. V was clipped by 2 bases and J by 4 bases; unmatched bases: 4. The full variable domain, completed using reference TRBV15 and TRBJ2-2, is DAMVIQNPRYQVTQFGKPVTLSCSQTLNHNVMYWYQQKSSQAPKLLFHYYDKDFNNEADTPDNFQSRRPNTSFCFLDIRSPGLGDTAMYLCATSRLAEPTGELFFGEGSRLTVL.

The chain uses TRBV10-3 and TRBJ2-5; TRBD2 might be the D (7 bases). The CDR3 totals 15 residues. CDR1 is ENHRY, CDR2 SYGVKD, per germline. Between the trimmed V and J ends, which lost 6 bases and 2 bases, there was a span of 16 bases. The CDR3 sequence is CAIRWTRGGQETQYF. The CDR3 nucleotides read TGTGCCATCAGGTGGACTAGAGGGGGGCAAGAGACCCAGTACTTC.

The chain links TRBV28 to TRBJ2-3, with D possibly being TRBD1 (5 bases). Germline values: CDR1 MDHEN, CDR2 SYDVKM. The CDR3 runs 14 residues. V gave up 6 bases and J gave up 2 bases, with 12 bases separating them. The CDR3 region is CASRGAGNTDTQYF. The CDR3 DNA reads as TGTGCCAGCAGAGGGGCAGGGAACACAGATACGCAGTATTTT.

This clonotype has just one count. The chain combines TRBV20-1 with TRBJ2-7, with D perhaps matching TRBD1 or TRBD2 (7 bases each). The V end lost 4 bases, the J end lost 5 bases, and 12 bases lay between the germline ends. This CDR3 contains 12 residues. Germline CDR1 is DFQATT and CDR2 is SNEGSKA (reference sequence). The chain's CDR3 is CSAKRDSDEQYF. Here the CDR3 DNA reads TGCAGTGCTAAGCGGGACAGCGACGAGCAGTACTTC.

This clonotype came up many times. The chain is built from TRBV19 and TRBJ1-3, with no clear D. From germline, CDR1 is LNHDA and CDR2 SQIVND (reference sequence). V lost 5 bases to trimming and J lost 1 base, with 15 bases between them. The CDR3 runs 16 residues. DNA for the CDR3: TGTGCCAGTAGTTCACCGAGGGCTGGTTCTGGAAACACCATATATTTT. It codes for CASSSPRAGSGNTIYF.

This clonotype was counted ten times or more. The gene calls are TRBV19 and TRBJ1-2, with D possibly matching TRBD1 (5 bases). CDR3 length: 12 amino acids. Germline assignment: CDR1 LNHDA and CDR2 SQIVND (reference sequence). Deletions cut 8 bases from V and 7 bases from J, with 14 bases between. Here the CDR3 reads CASRPAQGGYTF. In DNA form, the CDR3 reads TGTGCCAGTCGTCCCGCCCAGGGTGGCTACACCTTC.

There are many counts of this clonotype. The chain combines TRBV5-6 with TRBJ1-2; D remains ambiguous. Trimming left V 4 bases short and J 0 bases short, with 16 bases between. CDR1 is SGHDT and CDR2 is YYEEEE in the germline V gene. This CDR3 comprises 16 residues. The CDR3 region has the DNA TGTGCCAGCAGCGGAAACGGTCTGAAAGCTAACTATGGCTACACCTTC. It yields the protein CASSGNGLKANYGYTF.

The chain carries TRBV7-6 and TRBJ1-4; 7 bases match TRBD1. V gave up 5 bases and J gave up 8 bases; unmatched junction bases: 8. Germline V lookup: CDR1 SGHVS, CDR2 FNYEAQ. This CDR3 contains 14 residues. DNA of the CDR3: TGTGCCAGCAGCCTCAGGGGGTCGGAGGAAAAACTGTTTTTT. It codes for CASSLRGSEEKLFF.

Notes on this clonotype: This may come from a read error, since a much larger clone is one base off. This rearrangement joins TRBV28 to TRBJ2-7, with D possibly called TRBD1 or TRBD2 (5 bases each). The germline V gene has CDR1 MDHEN and CDR2 SYDVKM. The CDR3 has 13 amino acids. Trimming left V 8 bases short and J 2 bases short, with 13 bases between. The CDR3, as DNA: TGTGCCAGCGGCCCCTCGGGGCCCTACGAGCAGTACTTC. Translating it yields CASGPSGPYEQYF.

This clonotype was seen a single time. The CDR3 DNA reads TGTGCCATCAGTGATTCGAAGCGGGACGGTGGTAACTATGGCTACACCTTC. Translation gives CAISDSKRDGGNYGYTF. The chain joins TRBV10-3 to TRBJ1-2; a weak D match, TRBD1 (5 bases). V was trimmed by 3 bases and J by 1 base, leaving 18 bases between them. CDR1 and CDR2 from the germline V gene are ENHRY and SYGVKD. This CDR3 spans 17 amino acids.

This rearrangement joins TRBV2 to TRBJ1-2; D remains ambiguous. CDR1 SNHLY and CDR2 FYNNEI come from the germline V gene. The CDR3 is made up of 14 amino acids. Trimming removed 6 bases from V and 0 bases from J, with 11 bases in between. This CDR3 reads CASSAQTTNYGYTF. Here the CDR3 DNA reads TGTGCCAGCAGCGCCCAAACGACTAACTATGGCTACACCTTC.

This chain uses TRBV7-9 with TRBJ1-6; D perhaps matches TRBD1 (5 bases). V shed 1 base and J shed 11 bases, with 15 bases lying between them. The germline V gene has CDR1 SEHNR and CDR2 FQNEAQ (reference sequence). The CDR3 is 15 residues long. The DNA for the CDR3 is TGTGCCAGCAGCTTAGTCCCAGCGGGGGGTACACCCCTCCACTTT. Its translation is CASSLVPAGGTPLHF. Looking up the rest from reference TRBV7-9 and TRBJ1-6 gives the full variable domain: DTGVSQNPRHKITKRGQNVTFRCDPISEHNRLYWYRQTLGQGPEFLTYFQNEAQLEKSRLLSDRFSAERPKGSFSTLEIQRTEQGDSAMYLCASSLVPAGGTPLHFGNGTRLTVT.

V and J are TRBV11-1 and TRBJ1-6; D is possibly TRBD1 (5 bases). Germline V gives CDR1 SGHAT, CDR2 FQDESV (reference sequence). CDR3 length equals 14 residues. Trimming removed 6 bases at V and 9 bases at J, with 15 bases between. In DNA, the CDR3 is TGTGCCAGCAGGAACCGGGACGAGGGTTCACCCCTCCACTTT. Translating it yields CASRNRDEGSPLHF.

The chain is built from TRBV12-3 or TRBV12-4 and TRBJ2-6; D unresolved. The CDR3 consists of 15 residues. Trimming left V 6 bases short and J 4 bases short, with 13 bases between. The CDR3 reads CASRPGNTGANVLTF. In DNA, the CDR3 is TGTGCCAGCAGGCCTGGAAACACCGGGGCCAACGTCCTGACTTTC.

J is TRBJ2-1 and V is TRBV19, with 7 bases lining up with TRBD2. CDR3 length equals 14 residues. CDR1 and CDR2 (germline): LNHDA, SQIVND (reference sequence). V shed 5 bases, J shed 8 bases, and the junction held 9 bases outside the gene matches. CDR3 in amino acids: CASSFGLVGDEQFF. In DNA, the CDR3 is TGTGCCAGTAGTTTCGGACTAGTAGGCGATGAGCAGTTCTTC.